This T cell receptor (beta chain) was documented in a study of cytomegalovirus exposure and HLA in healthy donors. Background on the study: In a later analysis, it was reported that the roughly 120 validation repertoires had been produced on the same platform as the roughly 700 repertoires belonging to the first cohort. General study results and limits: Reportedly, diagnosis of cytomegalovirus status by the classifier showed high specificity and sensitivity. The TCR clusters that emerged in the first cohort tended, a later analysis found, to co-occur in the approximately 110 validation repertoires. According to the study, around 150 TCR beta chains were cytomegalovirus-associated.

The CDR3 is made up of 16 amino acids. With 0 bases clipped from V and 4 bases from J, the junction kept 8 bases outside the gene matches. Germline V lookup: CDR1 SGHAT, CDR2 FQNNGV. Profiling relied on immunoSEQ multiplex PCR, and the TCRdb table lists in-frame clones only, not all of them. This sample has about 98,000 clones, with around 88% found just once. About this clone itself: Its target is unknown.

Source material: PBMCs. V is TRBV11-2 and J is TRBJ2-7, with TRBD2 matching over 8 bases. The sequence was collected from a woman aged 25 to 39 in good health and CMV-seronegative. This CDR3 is CASSLEAAGGGYEQYF. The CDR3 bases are TGTGCCAGCAGCTTAGAAGCGGCGGGAGGAGGGTACGAGCAGTACTTC.